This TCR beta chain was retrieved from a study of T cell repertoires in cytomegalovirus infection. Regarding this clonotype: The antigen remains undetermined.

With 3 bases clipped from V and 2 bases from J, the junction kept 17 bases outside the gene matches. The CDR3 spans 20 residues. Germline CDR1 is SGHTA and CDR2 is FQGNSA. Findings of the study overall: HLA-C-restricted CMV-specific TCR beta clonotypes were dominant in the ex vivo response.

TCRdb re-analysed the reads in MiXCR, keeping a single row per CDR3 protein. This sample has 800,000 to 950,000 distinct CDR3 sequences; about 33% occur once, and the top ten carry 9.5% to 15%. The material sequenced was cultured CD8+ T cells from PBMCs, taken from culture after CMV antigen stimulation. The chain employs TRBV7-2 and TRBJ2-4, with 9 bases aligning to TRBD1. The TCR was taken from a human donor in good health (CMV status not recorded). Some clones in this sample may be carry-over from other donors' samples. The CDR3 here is CASSFPSSPRDRVTKNIQYF. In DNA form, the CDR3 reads TGTGCCAGCAGCTTCCCCTCCTCTCCTCGGGACAGGGTGACCAAAAACATTCAGTACTTC. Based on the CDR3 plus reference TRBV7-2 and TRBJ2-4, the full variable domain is GAGVSQSPSNKVTEKGKDVELRCDPISGHTALYWYRQSLGQGLEFLIYFQGNSAPDKSGLPSDRFSAERTGGSVSTLTIQRTQQEDSAVYLCASSFPSSPRDRVTKNIQYFGAGTRLSVL.